The rows below give T cell receptor beta chains drawn from one sample of a study of cytomegalovirus exposure and HLA in healthy donors. The data were produced by immunoSEQ multiplex PCR, yet TCRdb's version contains in-frame clones alone and is incomplete. The sample contains approximately 160,000 clones, 91% of which appear only once. Sequenced material: PBMCs. The receptors originated from a woman between 18 and 29 years old in good health and CMV-seropositive. CDR3s include the opening cysteine and the closing phenylalanine or tryptophan. A D gene is named only where the DNA matches it firmly. Expanded clones get a size class; other rows say once, few or many, or leave the size out.

-	TRBJ1-3	TRBV5-1	-	CASSLVGLSGNTIYF	TGCGCCAGCAGCTTGGTGGGGCTTTCTGGAAACACCATATATTTT
-	TRBJ2-2	TRBV29-1	-	CSVDDGEVELFF	TGCAGCGTTGATGATGGAGAGGTGGAGCTGTTTTTT
TRBD1	TRBJ1-4	TRBV5-1	-	CASRRGQGSEKLFF	TGCGCCAGCCGAAGGGGACAGGGCAGTGAAAAACTGTTTTTT
-	TRBJ1-2	TRBV28	-	CASRQLQGGSGYTF	TGTGCCAGCAGGCAGCTGCAGGGTGGGTCTGGCTACACCTTC
TRBD2	TRBJ2-3	TRBV2	once	CASSGLAGGGDTQYF	TGTGCCAGCAGTGGACTAGCGGGGGGAGGAGATACGCAGTATTTT
-	TRBJ1-1	TRBV4-3	once	CASSQQGTNTEAFF	TGCGCCAGCAGCCAACAGGGAACGAACACTGAAGCTTTCTTT
TRBD2	TRBJ2-1	TRBV28	-	CASSFQPGLARRGGEQFF	TGTGCCAGCAGTTTCCAGCCGGGACTAGCCCGCCGAGGGGGTGAGCAGTTCTTC
TRBD1	TRBJ2-2	TRBV28	-	CASRSPGGVTGELFF	TGTGCCAGCAGGAGTCCAGGGGGCGTAACCGGGGAGCTGTTTTTT
-	TRBJ2-7	TRBV6-1	-	CASSAPGTSYEQYF	TGTGCCAGCAGCGCCCCAGGCACATCCTACGAGCAGTACTTC
TRBD2	TRBJ2-1	TRBV27	-	CASSLEAGYNEQFF	TGTGCCAGCAGTTTAGAAGCGGGGTACAATGAGCAGTTCTTC
-	TRBJ2-2	TRBV6-5	-	CASSPAGRGELFF	TGTGCCAGCAGCCCCGCGGGCCGCGGGGAGCTGTTTTTT
TRBD1	TRBJ1-1	TRBV29-1	-	CSVGDRRSNTEAFF	TGCAGCGTTGGGGACAGGCGATCGAACACTGAAGCTTTCTTT
TRBD1	TRBJ2-5	TRBV19	-	CASSMGQSQETQYF	TGTGCCAGTAGTATGGGACAGTCACAAGAGACCCAGTACTTC
-	TRBJ1-4	TRBV15	once	CATSRDSLGMNEKLFF	TGTGCCACCAGCAGAGATTCCCTAGGCATGAATGAAAAACTGTTTTTT
-	TRBJ2-2	TRBV27	-	CASSLTILDTGELFF	TGTGCCAGCAGTTTGACGATTCTAGACACCGGGGAGCTGTTTTTT
TRBD1	TRBJ1-1	TRBV5-4	-	CASSLGSGGTEAFF	TGTGCCAGCAGCTTGGGCTCAGGGGGCACTGAAGCTTTCTTT
-	TRBJ2-5	TRBV5-6	-	CASSWGDPWGTQYF	TGTGCCAGCAGCTGGGGGGACCCTTGGGGGACCCAGTACTTC
-	TRBJ2-7	TRBV28	few	CASSLPGAGEQYF	TGTGCCAGCAGTTTGCCGGGAGCGGGCGAGCAGTACTTC
-	TRBJ2-7	TRBV30	-	CAWSVGGTYEQYF	TGTGCCTGGAGTGTAGGGGGAACCTACGAGCAGTACTTC
TRBD1	TRBJ1-5	TRBV4-1	-	CASSQGTGAPGYQPQHF	TGCGCCAGCAGCCAAGGGACAGGGGCTCCGGGATATCAGCCCCAGCATTTT
-	TRBJ1-2	TRBV2	-	CASSASGPGYGYTF	TGTGCCAGCAGTGCAAGCGGGCCAGGCTATGGCTACACCTTC
TRBD2	TRBJ2-2	TRBV10-3	-	CAINPGGIDTGELFF	TGTGCCATCAATCCGGGAGGGATTGACACCGGGGAGCTGTTTTTT
-	TRBJ2-1	TRBV9	-	CASSVYKSSPTEQFF	TGTGCCAGCAGCGTATATAAGTCATCTCCTACTGAGCAGTTCTTC
TRBD1	TRBJ1-5	TRBV11-2	-	CASSSGTVRNQPQHF	TGTGCCAGCAGCTCGGGGACAGTGCGCAATCAGCCCCAGCATTTT
TRBD2	TRBJ2-5	TRBV5-1	once	CASSLWVAGSAQETQYF	TGCGCCAGCAGCTTATGGGTAGCGGGGAGTGCCCAGGAGACCCAGTACTTC
-	TRBJ2-1	TRBV14	-	CASSAPSTREQFF	TGTGCCAGCAGCGCCCCCTCGACTAGAGAGCAGTTCTTC
TRBD1	TRBJ2-7	TRBV6-1	few	CASRGGQGVGQYF	TGTGCCAGCAGGGGCGGACAGGGAGTCGGGCAGTACTTC
TRBD1	TRBJ1-6	TRBV7-2	-	CASSLGGQGRSPLHF	TGTGCCAGCAGCTTAGGGGGACAGGGACGGTCACCCCTCCACTTT
TRBD2	TRBJ2-1	TRBV13	-	CASSLAVFERGGYNEQFF	TGTGCCAGCAGCTTAGCGGTCTTCGAGCGGGGGGGATACAATGAGCAGTTCTTC